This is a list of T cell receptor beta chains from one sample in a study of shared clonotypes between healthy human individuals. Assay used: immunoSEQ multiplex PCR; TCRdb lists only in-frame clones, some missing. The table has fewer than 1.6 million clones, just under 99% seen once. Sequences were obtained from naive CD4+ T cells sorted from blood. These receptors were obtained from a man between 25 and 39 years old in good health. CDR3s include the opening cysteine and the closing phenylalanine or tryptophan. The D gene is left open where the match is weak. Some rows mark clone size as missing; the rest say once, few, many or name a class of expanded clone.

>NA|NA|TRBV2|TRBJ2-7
CASSEDHGGEQYF
TGTGCCAGCAGTGAAGATCATGGGGGCGAGCAGTACTTC
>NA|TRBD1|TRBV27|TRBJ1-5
CASSPGTGGNQPQHF
TGTGCCAGCAGTCCAGGGACAGGGGGGAATCAGCCCCAGCATTTT
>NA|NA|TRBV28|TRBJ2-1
CASKRLRSSDNEQFF
TGTGCCAGCAAGAGACTAAGGTCAAGCGACAATGAGCAGTTCTTC
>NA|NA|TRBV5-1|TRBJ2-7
CASSLEADKSYEQYF
TGCGCCAGCAGCTTGGAAGCGGACAAGTCCTACGAGCAGTACTTC
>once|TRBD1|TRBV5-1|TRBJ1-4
CASTTGTGVTLNEKLFF
TGCGCCAGCACAACCGGGACAGGGGTCACTCTAAATGAAAAACTGTTTTTT
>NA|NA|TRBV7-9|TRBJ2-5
CASRQAGASRETQYF
TGTGCCAGCAGACAGGCAGGGGCAAGTCGAGAGACCCAGTACTTC
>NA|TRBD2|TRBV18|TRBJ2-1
CASYLKREGYNEQFF
TGTGCCAGCTACCTAAAGCGGGAGGGTTACAATGAGCAGTTCTTC
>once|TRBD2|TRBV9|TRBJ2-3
CASSVATVLAGITDTQYF
TGTGCCAGCAGCGTAGCTACAGTACTAGCGGGTATCACAGATACGCAGTATTTT
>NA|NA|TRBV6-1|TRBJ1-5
CASSDRGLSNQPQHF
TGTGCCAGCAGTGACAGGGGCCTTAGCAATCAGCCCCAGCATTTT
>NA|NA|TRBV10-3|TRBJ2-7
CAISDGFYEQYF
TGTGCCATCAGTGATGGTTTCTACGAGCAGTACTTC
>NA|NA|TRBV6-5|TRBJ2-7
CASKFYAGFAYEQYF
TGTGCCAGCAAGTTCTACGCGGGATTCGCCTACGAGCAGTACTTC
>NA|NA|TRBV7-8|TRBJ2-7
CASSSRTEPSSYEQYF
TGTGCCAGCAGCTCGCGGACGGAACCCAGCTCCTACGAGCAGTACTTC
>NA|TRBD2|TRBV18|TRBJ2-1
CASSPSGTSGSYNEQFF
TGTGCCAGCTCACCCTCCGGGACTAGCGGATCCTACAATGAGCAGTTCTTC
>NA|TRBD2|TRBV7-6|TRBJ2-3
CASSAATSGRAGTDTQYF
TGTGCCAGCAGCGCAGCGACTAGCGGGAGGGCCGGCACAGATACGCAGTATTTT
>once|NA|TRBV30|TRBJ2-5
CAWSGDKETQYF
TGTGCCTGGAGTGGAGACAAAGAGACCCAGTACTTC
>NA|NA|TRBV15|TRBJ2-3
CATSRDFETSRSTDTQYF
TGTGCCACCAGCAGAGATTTCGAGACATCAAGGAGCACAGATACGCAGTATTTT
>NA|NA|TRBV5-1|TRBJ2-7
CASSLPTPYEQYF
TGCGCCAGCAGCTTGCCAACCCCCTACGAGCAGTACTTC
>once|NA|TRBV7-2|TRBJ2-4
CASSLGVAKNIQYF
TGTGCCAGCAGCTTAGGAGTAGCCAAAAACATTCAGTACTTC
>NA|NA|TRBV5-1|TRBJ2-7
CASSLYRAPHEQYF
TGCGCCAGCAGCTTGTATCGAGCCCCCCACGAGCAGTACTTC
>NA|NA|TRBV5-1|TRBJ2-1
CASSFEDISYNEQFF
TGCGCCAGCAGCTTTGAAGACATCTCCTACAATGAGCAGTTCTTC
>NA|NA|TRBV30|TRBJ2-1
CAWSVGDIARRVEQFF
TGTGCCTGGAGTGTAGGGGACATCGCCCGCCGGGTTGAGCAGTTCTTC
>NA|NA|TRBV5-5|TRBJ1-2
CASSLVWGEGYTF
TGTGCCAGCAGCTTGGTTTGGGGGGAAGGCTACACCTTC
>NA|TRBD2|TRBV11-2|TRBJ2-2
CASRTSGTGTGELFF
TGTGCCAGCCGGACTAGCGGGACAGGGACCGGGGAGCTGTTTTTT
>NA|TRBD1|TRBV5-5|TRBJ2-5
CASQRGRETQYF
TGTGCCAGCCAGAGGGGGCGGGAGACCCAGTACTTC
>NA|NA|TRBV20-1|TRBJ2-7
CSASQNEQYF
TGCAGTGCTAGTCAAAACGAGCAGTACTTC
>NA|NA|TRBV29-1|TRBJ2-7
CSVRGQHSYEQYF
TGCAGCGTCCGCGGACAGCACTCCTACGAGCAGTACTTC
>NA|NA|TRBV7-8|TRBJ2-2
CASNPRVGRGTGELFF
TGTGCCAGCAACCCGAGGGTGGGGCGCGGCACCGGGGAGCTGTTTTTT
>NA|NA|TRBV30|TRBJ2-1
CAWSVRGRVEQFF
TGTGCCTGGAGTGTAAGGGGGAGAGTCGAGCAGTTCTTC
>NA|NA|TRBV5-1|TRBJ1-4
CASSLVSGLATNEKLFF
TGCGCCAGCAGCTTGGTCTCAGGCCTTGCAACTAATGAAAAACTGTTTTTT
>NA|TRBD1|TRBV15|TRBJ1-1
CATSRATGFEAFF
TGTGCCACCAGCAGAGCGACAGGGTTTGAAGCTTTCTTT
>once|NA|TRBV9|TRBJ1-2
CASNSLYYGYTF
TGTGCCAGCAACAGTTTGTACTATGGCTACACCTTC
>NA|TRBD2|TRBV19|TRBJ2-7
CASTSGASGTYEQYF
TGTGCCAGCACTAGCGGAGCTAGCGGGACCTACGAGCAGTACTTC
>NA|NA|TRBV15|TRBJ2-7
CATSSGHYSYEQYF
TGTGCCACCAGCAGTGGTCACTACTCCTACGAGCAGTACTTC
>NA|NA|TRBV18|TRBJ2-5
CASSPGETQYF
TGTGCCAGCTCACCCGGCGAGACCCAGTACTTC
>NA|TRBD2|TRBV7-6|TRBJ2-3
CASSLTSGSPTDTQYF
TGTGCCAGCAGCTTGACTAGCGGGAGCCCCACAGATACGCAGTATTTT
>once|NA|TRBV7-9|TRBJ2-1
CAGQTDSWDEQFF
TGTGCCGGCCAGACGGACAGTTGGGATGAGCAGTTCTTC
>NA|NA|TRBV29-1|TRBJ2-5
CSGGAQAETQYF
TGCAGCGGTGGGGCCCAGGCAGAGACCCAGTACTTC
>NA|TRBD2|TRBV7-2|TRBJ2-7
CASSWLRLAGGPYEQYF
TGTGCCAGCAGCTGGTTAAGACTAGCGGGAGGGCCGTACGAGCAGTACTTC
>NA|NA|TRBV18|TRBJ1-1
CASSPIEQKDTEAFF
TGTGCCAGCTCACCAATTGAACAGAAAGACACTGAAGCTTTCTTT